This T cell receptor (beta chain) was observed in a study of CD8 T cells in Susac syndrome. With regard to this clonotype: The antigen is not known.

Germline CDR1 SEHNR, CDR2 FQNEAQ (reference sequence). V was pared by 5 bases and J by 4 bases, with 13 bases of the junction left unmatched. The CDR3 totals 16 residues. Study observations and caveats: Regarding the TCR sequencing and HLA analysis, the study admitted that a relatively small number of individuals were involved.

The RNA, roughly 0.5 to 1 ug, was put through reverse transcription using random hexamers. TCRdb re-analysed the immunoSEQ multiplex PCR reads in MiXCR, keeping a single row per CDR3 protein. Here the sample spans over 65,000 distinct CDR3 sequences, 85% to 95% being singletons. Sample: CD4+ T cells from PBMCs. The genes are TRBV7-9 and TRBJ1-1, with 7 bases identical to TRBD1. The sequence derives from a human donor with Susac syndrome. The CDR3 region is CASSPYIGGRATEAFF. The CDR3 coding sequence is TGTGCCAGCAGCCCGTATATAGGGGGCCGTGCCACTGAAGCTTTCTTT. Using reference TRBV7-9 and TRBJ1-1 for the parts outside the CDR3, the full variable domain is DTGVSQNPRHKITKRGQNVTFRCDPISEHNRLYWYRQTLGQGPEFLTYFQNEAQLEKSRLLSDRFSAERPKGSFSTLEIQRTEQGDSAMYLCASSPYIGGRATEAFFGQGTRLTVV.